A single sample gave rise to the 4 T cell receptor beta chains below, sequenced in a study of OX40 agonist ivuxolimab in advanced cancers. Libraries were prepared by immunoSEQ multiplex PCR; TCRdb keeps only in-frame clonotypes and omits some of them. The data contain 40,000 to 45,000 clones, 65% to 85% of them seen just once; the ten biggest clones take up 5% to 6%. This material consisted of CD4+ or CD8+ T cells sorted from blood, taken in a trial of the OX40 agonist ivuxolimab. The receptors stem from an adult with an advanced solid tumor such as melanoma, head and neck, liver or kidney cancer.

A word on this clone: The missing conserved phenylalanine or tryptophan at the end of this CDR3 makes a read error likely. This sequence joins TRBV13 and TRBJ1-5, with no clear D. Looked up from germline, CDR1 is PRHDT and CDR2 is FYEKMQ (reference sequence). V shed 3 bases and J shed 0 bases, with 12 bases lying between them. This CDR3 is built from 16 residues. The CDR3 is CASSFGRSYSNQPQHL. The DNA for the CDR3 is TGTGCCAGCAGCTTTGGGCGTTCTTATAGCAATCAGCCCCAGCATCTT.

The J gene is TRBJ2-3, the V gene TRBV10-1; 7 bases match TRBD1. V trimming: 8 bases; J trimming: 5 bases; junction bases outside the gene matches: 7. This CDR3 has 13 residues. Germline CDR1 reads WNHNN; CDR2 reads SYGVQD (reference sequence). The CDR3, as DNA: TGCGCCAGCTCGGGACAGCGCGGAGATACGCAGTATTTT. It is translated as CASSGQRGDTQYF.

The genes are TRBV28 and TRBJ1-3; D ambiguous. This CDR3 has 15 residues. V lost 5 bases, J lost 4 bases, and 15 bases lay in between. Germline V gene lookup returns CDR1 MDHEN and CDR2 SYDVKM. CDR3 coding DNA: TGTGCCAGCAGTCTCACACAACGAGGAGGAAACACCATATATTTT. Its protein is CASSLTQRGGNTIYF. The full variable domain, in which reference TRBV28 and TRBJ1-3 provide the parts outside the CDR3, is DVKVTQSSRYLVKRTGEKVFLECVQDMDHENMFWYRQDPGLGLRLIYFSYDVKMKEKGDIPEGYSVSREKKERFSLILESASTNQTSMYLCASSLTQRGGNTIYFGEGSWLTVV.

The rearrangement joins TRBV5-8 to TRBJ2-4; D is undetermined. V lost 7 bases and J lost 0, with 8 bases in between. Per the germline V gene, CDR1 is SGHTS and CDR2 is YDEGEE. The CDR3 totals 13 residues. CDR3 residues: CASPRLAKNIQYF. The DNA for the CDR3 is TGTGCCAGCCCGCGGCTAGCCAAAAACATTCAGTACTTC. The complete variable domain, with remaining parts taken from reference TRBV5-8 and TRBJ2-4, reads EAGVTQSPTHLIKTRGQQATLRCSPISGHTSVYWYQQALGLGLQFLLWYDEGEERNRGNFPPRFSGRQFPNYSSELNVNALELEDSALYLCASPRLAKNIQYFGAGTRLSVL.